Below, 3 T cell receptor beta chains from the same sample are listed, as sequenced in a study of OX40 agonist ivuxolimab in advanced cancers. Sequencing used immunoSEQ multiplex PCR; TCRdb keeps in-frame clones, though not all of them. The table includes fewer than 90,000 clones, about 91% detected once. The sequencing used CD4+ or CD8+ T cells sorted from blood, collected in a trial of the OX40 agonist ivuxolimab. The receptor set was obtained from an adult with an advanced solid tumor such as melanoma, head and neck, liver or kidney cancer.

V gene TRBV5-1 combines with J gene TRBJ1-1; D ambiguous. CDR1 SGHRS and CDR2 YFSETQ come from the germline V gene. The germline V and J ends were trimmed by 4 bases and 0 bases, with 16 bases remaining between them. This CDR3 is 16 amino acids long. The CDR3 coding sequence is TGCGCCAGCAGCCTTGCTGTGAGCCCGATGAACACTGAAGCTTTCTTT. It translates to CASSLAVSPMNTEAFF.

This chain uses TRBV10-2 with TRBJ2-1; 9 bases agree with TRBD2. CDR3 size: 14 residues. V shed 5 bases, J shed 5 bases, and the junction held 4 bases outside the gene matches. CDR1 is WSHSY, CDR2 SAAADI, per germline. For the CDR3, the DNA is TGCGCCAGCAGTCCTAGCGGGAAAGACAATGAGCAGTTCTTC. This codes for CASSPSGKDNEQFF.

The V gene is TRBV12-5, the J gene TRBJ2-2, with D possibly matching TRBD1 (5 bases). Germline CDR1 is LGHNT and CDR2 is FRNRAP. This CDR3 contains 15 residues. Trimming shortened V by 1 base and J by 4 bases, and 10 bases separated the two germline ends. Written as DNA, the CDR3 is TGTGCTAGTGGTTTGGAAGGGGTGGGCACCGGGGAGCTGTTTTTT. Encoded protein: CASGLEGVGTGELFF.